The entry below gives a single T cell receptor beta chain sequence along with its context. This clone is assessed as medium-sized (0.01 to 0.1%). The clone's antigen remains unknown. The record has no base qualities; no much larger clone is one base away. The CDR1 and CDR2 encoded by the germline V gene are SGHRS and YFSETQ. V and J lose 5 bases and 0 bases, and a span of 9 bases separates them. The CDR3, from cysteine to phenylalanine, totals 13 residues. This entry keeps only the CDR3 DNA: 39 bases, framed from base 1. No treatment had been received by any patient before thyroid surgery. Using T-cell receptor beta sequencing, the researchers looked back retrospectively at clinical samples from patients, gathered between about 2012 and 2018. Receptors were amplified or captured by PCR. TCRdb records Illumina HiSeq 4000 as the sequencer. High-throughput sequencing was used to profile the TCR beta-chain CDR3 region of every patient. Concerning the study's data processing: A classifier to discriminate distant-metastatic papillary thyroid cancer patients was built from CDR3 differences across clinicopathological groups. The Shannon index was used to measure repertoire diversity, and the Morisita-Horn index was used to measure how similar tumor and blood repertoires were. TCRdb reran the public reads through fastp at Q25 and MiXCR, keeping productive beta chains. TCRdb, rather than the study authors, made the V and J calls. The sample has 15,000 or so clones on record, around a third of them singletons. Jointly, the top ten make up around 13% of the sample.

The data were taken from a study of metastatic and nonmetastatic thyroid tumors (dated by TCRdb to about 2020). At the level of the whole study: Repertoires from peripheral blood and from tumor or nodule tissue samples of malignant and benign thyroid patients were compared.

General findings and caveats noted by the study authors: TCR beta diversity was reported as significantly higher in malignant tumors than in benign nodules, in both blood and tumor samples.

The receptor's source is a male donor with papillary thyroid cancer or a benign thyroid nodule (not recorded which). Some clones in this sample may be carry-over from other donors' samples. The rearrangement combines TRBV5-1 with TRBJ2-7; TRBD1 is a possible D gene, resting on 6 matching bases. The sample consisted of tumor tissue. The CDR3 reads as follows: CASSRDNSYEQYF. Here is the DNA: TGCGCCAGCAGTCGGGACAACTCCTACGAGCAGTACTTC.